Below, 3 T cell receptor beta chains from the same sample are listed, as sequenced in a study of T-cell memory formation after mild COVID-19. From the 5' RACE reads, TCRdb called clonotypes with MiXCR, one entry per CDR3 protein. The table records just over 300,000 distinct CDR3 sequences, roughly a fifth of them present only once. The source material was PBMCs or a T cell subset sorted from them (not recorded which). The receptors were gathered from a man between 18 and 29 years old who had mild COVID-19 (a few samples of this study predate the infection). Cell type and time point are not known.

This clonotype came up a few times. The CDR3 coding sequence is TGTGCCAGCAGTTCACTAGCGGGGCCCAGAACCTACGAGCAGTACTTC. This gives the protein CASSSLAGPRTYEQYF. The J gene is TRBJ2-7, the V gene TRBV12-3 or TRBV12-4, with TRBD2 identical over 10 bases. V dropped 4 bases and J dropped 2; count of bases not matched to a gene: 8. There are 16 residues in the CDR3.

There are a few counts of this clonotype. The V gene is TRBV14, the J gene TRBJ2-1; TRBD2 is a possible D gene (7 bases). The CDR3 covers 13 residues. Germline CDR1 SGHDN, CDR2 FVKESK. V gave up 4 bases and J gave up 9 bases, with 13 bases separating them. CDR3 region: CASSRRGGIEQFF. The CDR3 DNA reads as TGTGCCAGCAGCCGTAGGGGGGGAATTGAGCAGTTCTTC. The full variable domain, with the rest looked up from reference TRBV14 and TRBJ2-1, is EAGVTQFPSHSVIEKGQTVTLRCDPISGHDNLYWYRRVMGKEIKFLLHFVKESKQDESGMPNNRFLAERTGGTYSTLKVQPAELEDSGVYFCASSRRGGIEQFFGPGTRLTVL.

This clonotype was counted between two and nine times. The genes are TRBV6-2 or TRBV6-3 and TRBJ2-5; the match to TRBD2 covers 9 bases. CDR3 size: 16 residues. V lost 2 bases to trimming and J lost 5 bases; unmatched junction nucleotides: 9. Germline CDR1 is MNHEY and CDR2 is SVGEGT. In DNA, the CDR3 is TGTGCCAGCAGTTACCGCGGCGGGGGGGCCGTCGAGACCCAGTACTTC. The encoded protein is CASSYRGGGAVETQYF.